This entry is about one T cell receptor (beta chain). This clonotype was seen repeatedly, ten times or more. No cognate antigen has been identified for it. No much larger clone exists at a distance of one base, and base qualities are not known. These data originate in a study of T cell repertoires in cytomegalovirus infection (dated by TCRdb to the late 2010s). In the study overall: Donor HLA type was relevant to the analysis, as public TCR beta signatures indicated carriage of CMV infection together with the matching HLA type. The study at large found these results: Carriers of CMV infection plus the relevant HLA type were discriminated by the cumulative frequency of public TCR beta family members in the study cohort and in an independent 352-donor cohort. The ex vivo response was dominated by HLA-C-restricted CMV-specific TCR beta clonotypes, which also provided the single most frequent clonotype in two of eight donors.

V sheds 5 bases and J sheds 4 bases, leaving 14 bases between their ends. The CDR1 and CDR2 encoded by the germline V gene (reference sequence) are LNHDA and SQIVND. The CDR3 runs 14 residues from the cysteine to the phenylalanine. Only the CDR3 part of the read is kept: 42 bases, read in frame from the first base. The listed sequencing device is Illumina HiSeq 1500. Through fastp at Q25 and MiXCR, TCRdb rebuilt clones from the public reads, retaining in-frame beta chains. Rows are unified per CDR3 protein, each entry keeping the most common DNA and genes. This sample holds 200,000 to 300,000 distinct CDR3 sequences; over 8% were observed only once. The ten top clones hold approximately 16% of the sample.

The chain joins TRBV19 to TRBJ2-5; D gene: possibly TRBD1, on 6 matching bases. The TCR originated in a human donor in good health (CMV status not recorded). Some clones in this sample may be carry-over from other donors' samples. The sequencing sample was made of PBMCs. Here is the DNA: TGTGCCAGTAGTGCCTCGGGACACGGAGAGACCCAGTACTTC. It translates as CASSASGHGETQYF.